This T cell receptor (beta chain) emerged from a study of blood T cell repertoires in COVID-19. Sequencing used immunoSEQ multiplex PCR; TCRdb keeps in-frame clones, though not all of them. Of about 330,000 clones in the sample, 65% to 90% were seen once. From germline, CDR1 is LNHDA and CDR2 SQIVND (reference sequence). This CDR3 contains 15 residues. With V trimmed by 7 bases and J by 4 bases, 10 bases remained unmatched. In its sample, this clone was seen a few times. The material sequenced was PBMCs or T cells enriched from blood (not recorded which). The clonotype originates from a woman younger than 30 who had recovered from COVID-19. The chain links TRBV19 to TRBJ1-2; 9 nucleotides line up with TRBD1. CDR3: CASMRGTGLFYGYTF. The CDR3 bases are TGTGCCAGTATGCGAGGGACAGGGCTGTTCTATGGCTACACCTTC.